This T cell receptor beta chain was found in a study of CD8 T cells in ankylosing spondylitis. TCRdb recomputed calls from the 5' RACE reads with MiXCR, one row per CDR3 protein. The sample shows about 110,000 distinct CDR3 sequences, around 24% of them seen only once. Looked up from germline, CDR1 is SGHNT and CDR2 is YYREEE (reference sequence). CDR3 length: 17 amino acids. The junction had 13 bases not matched to a gene; V was cut back by 3 bases and J by 7 bases. The sequence was obtained from a male donor with ankylosing spondylitis. The specimen sequenced was synovial fluid, either unsorted or a sorted T cell fraction (not recorded which). The rearrangement uses TRBV5-4 and TRBJ2-2; 9 bases are shared with TRBD2. CDR3: CASSYPGGRALVGELFF. Here the CDR3 DNA reads TGTGCCAGCAGCTACCCCGGCGGGAGGGCCTTGGTCGGGGAGCTGTTTTTT.